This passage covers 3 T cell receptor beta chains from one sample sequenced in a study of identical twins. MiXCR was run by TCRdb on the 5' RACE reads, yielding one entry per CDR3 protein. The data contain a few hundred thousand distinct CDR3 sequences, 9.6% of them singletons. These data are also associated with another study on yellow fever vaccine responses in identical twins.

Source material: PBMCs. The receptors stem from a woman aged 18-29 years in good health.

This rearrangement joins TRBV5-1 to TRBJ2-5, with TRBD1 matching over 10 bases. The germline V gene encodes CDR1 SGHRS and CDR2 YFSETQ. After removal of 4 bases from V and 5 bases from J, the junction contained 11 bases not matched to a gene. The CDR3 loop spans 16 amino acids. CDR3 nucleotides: TGCGCCAGCAGCCGCCGGACAGGGGGGCGAAATGAGACCCAGTACTTC. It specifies CASSRRTGGRNETQYF. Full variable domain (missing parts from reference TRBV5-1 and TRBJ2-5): KAGVTQTPRYLIKTRGQQVTLSCSPISGHRSVSWYQQTPGQGLQFLFEYFSETQRNKGNFPGRFSGRQFSNSRSEMNVSTLELGDSALYLCASSRRTGGRNETQYFGPGTRLLVL.

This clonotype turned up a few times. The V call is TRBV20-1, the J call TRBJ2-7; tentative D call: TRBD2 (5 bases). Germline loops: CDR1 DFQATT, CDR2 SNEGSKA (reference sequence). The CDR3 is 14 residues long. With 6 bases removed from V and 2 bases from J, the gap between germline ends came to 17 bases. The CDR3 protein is CSANLEAVAYEQYF. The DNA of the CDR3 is TGCAGTGCCAACCTTGAAGCGGTCGCCTACGAGCAGTACTTC.

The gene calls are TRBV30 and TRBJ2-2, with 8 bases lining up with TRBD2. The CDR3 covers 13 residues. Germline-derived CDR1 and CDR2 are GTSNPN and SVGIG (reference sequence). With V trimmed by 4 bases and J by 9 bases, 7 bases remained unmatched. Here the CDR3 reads CAWTVGGGWELFF. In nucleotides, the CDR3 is TGTGCCTGGACAGTCGGGGGGGGCTGGGAGCTGTTTTTT.